The 10 T cell receptor beta chains listed next were all sequenced from one sample in a study of blood T cell repertoires in COVID-19. Sequencing used immunoSEQ multiplex PCR; TCRdb keeps in-frame clones, though not all of them. The sample consists of some 97,000 clones, approximately 90% of them appearing once. The material sequenced was peripheral blood. The receptor set was obtained from a man over 45 with active COVID-19.

The rearrangement uses TRBV2 and TRBJ1-2, with TRBD1 identical over 7 bases. CDR1 is SNHLY, CDR2 FYNNEI, per germline. This CDR3 comprises 13 residues. J was trimmed by 3 bases and V by 5 bases; bases with no gene match: 3. The CDR3 region has the DNA TGTGCCAGCAGTTGGGACAGCTACTATGGCTACACCTTC. This encodes CASSWDSYYGYTF.

The chain employs TRBV19 and TRBJ1-2; D remains ambiguous. The CDR3 totals 14 residues. V lost 3 bases to trimming and J lost 0 bases, with 8 bases between them. The germline gives CDR1 LNHDA, CDR2 SQIVND (reference sequence). The CDR3 protein is CASSIPTPNYGYTF. DNA of the CDR3: TGTGCCAGTAGTATCCCCACTCCTAACTATGGCTACACCTTC. Drawing the rest from reference TRBV19 and TRBJ1-2, the complete variable domain is DGGITQSPKYLFRKEGQNVTLSCEQNLNHDAMYWYRQDPGQGLRLIYYSQIVNDFQKGDIAEGYSVSREKKESFPLTVTSAQKNPTAFYLCASSIPTPNYGYTFGSGTRLTVV.

The chain recombines TRBV9 with TRBJ2-3; D uncertain. V was shortened by 0 bases and J by 1 base, with 6 bases between the two germline ends. Germline V lookup: CDR1 SGDLS, CDR2 YYNGEE. The CDR3 length is 14 residues. The CDR3 reads CASSVVPGTDTQYF. The CDR3 nucleotides are TGTGCCAGCAGCGTAGTTCCGGGCACAGATACGCAGTATTTT.

The sample holds one count of this clone. The chain couples TRBV6-2 or TRBV6-3 to TRBJ2-1; TRBD2 matches at 14 bases. The germline V gene encodes CDR1 MNHEY and CDR2 SVGEGT. The J segment lost 1 base and the V segment lost 6 bases, leaving 11 bases of the junction unmatched. This CDR3 has 19 amino acids. The CDR3 loop is CASSPGTSGSGGSYNEQFF. The CDR3 DNA reads as TGTGCCAGCAGCCCTGGGACTAGCGGGAGCGGGGGGTCCTACAATGAGCAGTTCTTC.

J is TRBJ1-1 and V is TRBV30; a weak D match, TRBD1 (6 bases). CDR1 and CDR2 from the germline V gene are GTSNPN and SVGIG (reference sequence). The CDR3 runs 12 residues. The V and J ends lost 5 bases and 4 bases respectively, with 11 bases between them. The CDR3 DNA sequence: TGTGCCTGGGGAAACAGGGTCACTGAAGCTTTCTTT. The encoded protein is CAWGNRVTEAFF.

This chain uses TRBV20-1 with TRBJ2-7, with a tentative D call TRBD1 (6 bases). The germline V and J ends were trimmed by 3 bases and 3 bases, with 15 bases remaining between them. The CDR3 runs 14 residues. Looked up from germline, CDR1 is DFQATT and CDR2 is SNEGSKA (reference sequence). CDR3 DNA sequence: TGCAGTGCTAGTTCAGGGGCCCCTCTCTACGAGCAGTACTTC. Its translation is CSASSGAPLYEQYF.

The chain combines TRBV5-4 with TRBJ2-3; TRBD2 matches 12 bases. V shed 3 bases and J 6 bases; nucleotides not matched to a gene: 8. This CDR3 contains 16 residues. Germline assignment: CDR1 SGHNT and CDR2 YYREEE (reference sequence). The CDR3 sequence: CASSSGLAGRVDTQYF. For the CDR3, the DNA is TGTGCCAGCAGCTCAGGACTAGCGGGAAGGGTGGATACGCAGTATTTT.

The table lists this clone with a count of one. V gene TRBV5-1 combines with J gene TRBJ2-5; 8 nucleotides align to TRBD1. The germline V gene encodes CDR1 SGHRS and CDR2 YFSETQ. Trimming cost V 0 bases and J 1 base; bases outside gene matches: 5. CDR3 length: 16 amino acids. The CDR3 spells CASSLGGDRTQETQYF. CDR3 nucleotide sequence: TGCGCCAGCAGCTTGGGAGGGGACAGGACCCAAGAGACCCAGTACTTC. Full variable domain (rest looked up from reference TRBV5-1 and TRBJ2-5): KAGVTQTPRYLIKTRGQQVTLSCSPISGHRSVSWYQQTPGQGLQFLFEYFSETQRNKGNFPGRFSGRQFSNSRSEMNVSTLELGDSALYLCASSLGGDRTQETQYFGPGTRLLVL.

The chain couples TRBV7-2 to TRBJ2-2; a possible D gene is TRBD2 (7 bases). V lost 3 bases to trimming and J lost 7 bases, with 12 bases between them. Germline V gene sequence: CDR1 SGHTA, CDR2 FQGNSA. The CDR3 is 14 amino acids. DNA for the CDR3: TGTGCCAGCAGCTTGGGCGGGGGCGGCGGGGAGCTGTTTTTT. Protein product: CASSLGGGGGELFF.

The chain combines TRBV11-3 with TRBJ1-1; D gene uncertain. The V gene's germline CDR1 is SGHNT and CDR2 YENEEA. The length of the CDR3 is 12 residues. Trimming took 3 bases from V and 11 from J, leaving 13 bases between them. The CDR3 sequence: CASSFIPQWAFF. The CDR3 DNA follows: TGTGCCAGCAGCTTTATCCCACAATGGGCTTTCTTT.